This T cell receptor beta chain was captured in a study of blood T cells in healthy people across ages. V trimming: 5 bases; J trimming: 5 bases; junction bases outside the gene matches: 7. Germline lookup yields CDR1 SGHAT and CDR2 FQDESV (reference sequence). This CDR3 has 15 residues. The donors, aged about 6 to 100, were healthy Caucasians from Russia. The draw of peripheral blood yielded about 10 milliliters from each donor. Study-wide points: From one million sequenced T cells, diversity estimates were lower bounds. CMV infection status of these donors was not known.

Comment on this clonotype: Its antigen is not identified.

Together with a sample-barcoded 5' primer, a J-beta primer mix was included in a second PCR lasting about 7 to 12 cycles. TCRdb analysed the 5' RACE reads with MiXCR anew, one entry per CDR3 protein. The sample records about 640,000 distinct CDR3 sequences, around three fifths being singletons. Material for sequencing was blood. The TCR sequence derives from a man in his sixties in good health. The V gene is TRBV11-1, the J gene TRBJ2-3, with 10 bases fitting TRBD2. CDR3 bases: TGTGCCAGCAGCCCCGGGGGACTAGCGAGAGATACGCAGTATTTT. Encoded protein: CASSPGGLARDTQYF.